Listed below are T cell receptor beta chains from one sample, sequenced in a study of T-cell memory formation after mild COVID-19. TCRdb re-derived calls from the 5' RACE reads in MiXCR, one entry per CDR3 protein. This sample carries fewer than 600,000 distinct CDR3 sequences, 20% to 25% of them seen once, and the ten largest clones take approximately 8.4%. The sequenced sample was PBMCs or a T cell subset sorted from them (not recorded which). The receptors stem from an adult woman who had mild COVID-19 (a few samples of this study predate the infection). Cell type and time point are not known. The CDR3 runs from the conserved cysteine through the conserved F or W. A D gene is named only where the DNA matches it firmly. For some rows the clone size is stated as once, few or many, or as a class when expanded; others skip it.

clone size | D gene | J gene | V gene | CDR3 DNA | CDR3 protein
- | - | TRBJ1-2 | TRBV19 | TGTGCCAGTAGTACCCATTTATATGGCTACACCTTC | CASSTHLYGYTF
few | TRBD1 | TRBJ1-1 | TRBV10-3 | TGTGCCATCCAGGAACCGGGACAGCAGAACACTGAAGCTTTCTTT | CAIQEPGQQNTEAFF
few | - | TRBJ2-5 | TRBV20-1 | TGCAGTGCTATCGGGAGCCAAGAGACCCAGTACTTC | CSAIGSQETQYF
few | TRBD1 | TRBJ2-7 | TRBV6-6 | TGTGCCAGCGGGGGGACAGGCTACGAGCAGTACTTC | CASGGTGYEQYF
- | TRBD1 | TRBJ2-1 | TRBV5-4 | TGTGCCAGCAGCCCGGGACAGGGATCTTGGAATGAGCAGTTCTTC | CASSPGQGSWNEQFF
few | - | TRBJ1-5 | TRBV7-9 | TGTGCCAGCAGCTTAGCGGGTAGACCCAATCAGCCCCAGCATTTT | CASSLAGRPNQPQHF
- | TRBD1 | TRBJ2-1 | TRBV7-9 | TGTGCCAGCAGCTACGACAGGGACGGAGGACCCTACAATGAGCAGTTCTTC | CASSYDRDGGPYNEQFF
- | TRBD1 | TRBJ1-2 | TRBV3-1 | TGTGCCAGCAGCCAAGTAACAGGGGGCGGAGGCTACACCTTC | CASSQVTGGGGYTF
few | TRBD2 | TRBJ2-2 | TRBV4-2 | TGTGCCAGCAGCCAAGGGACTAGCGGGAGGAATGGGGAGCTGTTTTTT | CASSQGTSGRNGELFF
few | - | TRBJ2-5 | TRBV7-6 | TGTGCCAGCAGCTTAGCGTACGGGGCAGGAGAGACCCAGTACTTC | CASSLAYGAGETQYF
- | - | TRBJ2-7 | TRBV7-9 | TGTGCCAGCAGCCCCACCAAGGTCGGAAGAAACGAGCAGTACTTC | CASSPTKVGRNEQYF
- | - | TRBJ2-5 | TRBV5-1 | TGCGCCAGCAGCACGGGCCAAAGGGGACAGACCCAGTACTTC | CASSTGQRGQTQYF
- | TRBD2 | TRBJ2-1 | TRBV5-1 | TGCGCCAGCAGCTTGCCCCAGACTAGCGGGCTCAATGAGCAGTTCTTC | CASSLPQTSGLNEQFF
few | TRBD1 | TRBJ1-2 | TRBV18 | TGTGCCAGCTCACCACGTACGGGGACAGGGGAGCGCGGCTACACCTTC | CASSPRTGTGERGYTF
few | - | TRBJ2-3 | TRBV3-1 | TGTGCCAGCAGCCAACAGACATCGATCACAGATACGCAGTATTTT | CASSQQTSITDTQYF
few | - | TRBJ1-5 | TRBV12-3/TRBV12-4 | TGTGCCAGCAGTTTAGCGCCAAGTCAGCCCCAGCATTTT | CASSLAPSQPQHF
few | - | TRBJ2-3 | TRBV11-2 | TGTGCCAGCAGCTTAGAACTAGTCTCAGATACGCAGTATTTT | CASSLELVSDTQYF
few | - | TRBJ2-1 | TRBV9 | TGTGCCAGCGCCGGGAGTGTCTACAATGAGCAGTTCTTC | CASAGSVYNEQFF
many | TRBD2 | TRBJ2-1 | TRBV5-1 | TGCGCCAGCAGCCCCGGGACTAGCGGGAGTAACGAGCAGTTCTTC | CASSPGTSGSNEQFF
- | - | TRBJ2-1 | TRBV11-3 | TGTGCCAGCAGCTTACAACGGGGCCACAATTATTACAATGAGCAGTTCTTC | CASSLQRGHNYYNEQFF
- | - | TRBJ1-4 | TRBV21-1 | TGTGCCAGCAGCAACTACCGCCATCCGAATGAAAAACTGTTTTTT | CASSNYRHPNEKLFF
- | TRBD2 | TRBJ2-4 | TRBV3-1 | TGTGCCAGCAGCCAGGGGACCCCCAGGACTAGTCTGTACTTC | CASSQGTPRTSLYF
few | - | TRBJ2-1 | TRBV7-3 | TGTGCCAGCAGCTTAGCCAAGGATATAAATGAGCAGTTCTTC | CASSLAKDINEQFF
many | - | TRBJ2-7 | TRBV12-3/TRBV12-4 | TGTGCCAGCAGCTTGGGGGGGCGCCCCTCCTACGAGCAGTACTTC | CASSLGGRPSYEQYF
- | TRBD1 | TRBJ2-1 | TRBV2 | TGTGCCAGCAGCGGACAGGGTAGAAATGAGCAGTTCTTC | CASSGQGRNEQFF
- | - | TRBJ2-2 | TRBV11-3 | TGTGCCAGCAGCCCCCCCCCAGGCACCGGGGAGCTGTTTTTT | CASSPPPGTGELFF
- | TRBD1 | TRBJ1-1 | TRBV7-2 | TGTGCCAGCAGCTTTCGACAGGGGGTGGGGAACACTGAAGCTTTCTTT | CASSFRQGVGNTEAFF
- | - | TRBJ1-1 | TRBV19 | TGTGCCAGTAGTATCGCCCGGGGGAACACTGAAGCTTTCTTT | CASSIARGNTEAFF
few | TRBD2 | TRBJ2-3 | TRBV24-1 | TGTGCCACCAGTGACCAGACTAGCGGGAACACAGATACGCAGTATTTT | CATSDQTSGNTDTQYF
- | - | TRBJ2-7 | TRBV9 | TGTGCCAGCAGCGTAGCCGAAGACACCGAAGGAGACTACGAGCAGTACTTC | CASSVAEDTEGDYEQYF